This T cell receptor beta chain originates from a study of post-analysis software for immune sequencing data. Study-level points and caveats: Versus controls, multiple sclerosis patients showed significantly lower diversity (normalized Chao1). Higher frequency in patients than in controls was seen for roughly five TRBV segments, with TRBV5-6, TRBV5-1 and TRBV20-1 among them.

Only a few counts were recorded for this clonotype. Its antigen is currently unknown. Built from TCR beta cDNA, the libraries had unique molecular identifiers in them. T cells numbering about 0.95 to 10 million yielded roughly 0.5 million cDNA molecules. TCRdb analysed the PCR reads with MiXCR anew, one entry per CDR3 protein. The sample lists 150,000 or so distinct CDR3 sequences, roughly 34% seen once, with 28% in the top ten. The CDR3 has 14 residues. The germline V and J ends were trimmed by 7 bases and 1 base, with 14 bases remaining between them. The sample was blood, taken after autologous hematopoietic stem cell transplantation. This rearrangement joins TRBV12-3 or TRBV12-4 to TRBJ2-7, with a tentative D call TRBD2 (6 bases). The TCR sequence derives from a girl between 5 and 17 years old with multiple sclerosis. The CDR3 DNA reads TGTGCCAGCACACACGGGGGTCTTTCCTACGAGCAGTACTTC. Translation gives CASTHGGLSYEQYF.